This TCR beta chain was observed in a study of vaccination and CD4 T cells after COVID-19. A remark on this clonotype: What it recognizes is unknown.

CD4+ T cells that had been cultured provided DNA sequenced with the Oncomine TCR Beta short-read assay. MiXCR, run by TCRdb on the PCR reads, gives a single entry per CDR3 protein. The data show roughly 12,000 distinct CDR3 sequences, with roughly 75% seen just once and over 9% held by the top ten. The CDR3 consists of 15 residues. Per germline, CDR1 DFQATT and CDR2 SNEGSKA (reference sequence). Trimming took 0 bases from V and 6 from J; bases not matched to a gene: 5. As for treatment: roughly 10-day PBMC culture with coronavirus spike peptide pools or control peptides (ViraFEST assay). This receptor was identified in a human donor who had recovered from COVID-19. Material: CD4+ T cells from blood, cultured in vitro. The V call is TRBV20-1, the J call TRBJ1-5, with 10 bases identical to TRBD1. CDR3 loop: CSARDWGQGSQPQHF. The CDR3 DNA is TGCAGTGCTAGAGATTGGGGACAGGGGAGTCAGCCCCAGCATTTT.